This T cell receptor (beta chain) stems from a study of control samples from healthy donors and cancer patients (TCRdb year 2020). The library came from the immunoSEQ multiplex PCR assay. Not all clones reach the TCRdb copy of this immuneACCESS table, which keeps in-frame sequences only. Checked studies attribute under half of the gap to unresolved V genes and leave the rest unexplained. A total of around 140,000 clones appear in this sample, roughly 92% of them only once. In total, the top ten clones hold roughly 6% of the sample. Regarding this clone: Its antigen is unknown. There are no base qualities to consult, and no much larger clone falls within one base.

This clonotype originated in a man younger than 35 in good health. The sample was blood.

The DNA is as follows: TGCGCCAGCAGCTCCCGGGACAGAGATTCACCCCTCCACTTT. Protein translation: CASSSRDRDSPLHF. The chain was built from TRBV5-1 and TRBJ1-6; 7 nucleotides in the junction match TRBD1. The CDR3 goes from the cysteine to the phenylalanine over 14 residues. Only the CDR3 DNA is retained, 42 bases long and in frame from the first base. Clipping removes 3 bases from V and 8 bases from J, with 5 as the unmatched junction base count. CDR1 and CDR2 are read off the germline V gene as SGHRS and YFSETQ.